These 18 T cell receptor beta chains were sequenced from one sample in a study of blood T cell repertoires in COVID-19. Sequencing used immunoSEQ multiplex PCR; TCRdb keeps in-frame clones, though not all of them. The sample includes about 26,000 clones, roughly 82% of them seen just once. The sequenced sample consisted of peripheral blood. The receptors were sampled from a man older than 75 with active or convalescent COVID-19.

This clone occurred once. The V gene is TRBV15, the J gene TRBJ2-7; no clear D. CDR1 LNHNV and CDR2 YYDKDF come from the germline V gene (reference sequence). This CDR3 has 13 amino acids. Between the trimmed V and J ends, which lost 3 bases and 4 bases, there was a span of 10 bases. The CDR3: CATSSPPRYEQYF. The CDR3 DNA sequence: TGTGCCACCAGCAGTCCTCCTCGTTACGAGCAGTACTTC.

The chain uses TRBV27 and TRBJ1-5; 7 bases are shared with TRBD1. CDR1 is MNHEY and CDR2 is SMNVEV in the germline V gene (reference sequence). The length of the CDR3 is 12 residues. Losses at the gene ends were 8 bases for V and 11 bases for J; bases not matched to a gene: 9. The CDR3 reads CASAGTAPAQHF. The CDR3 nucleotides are TGTGCCAGCGCCGGGACAGCCCCAGCCCAGCATTTT.

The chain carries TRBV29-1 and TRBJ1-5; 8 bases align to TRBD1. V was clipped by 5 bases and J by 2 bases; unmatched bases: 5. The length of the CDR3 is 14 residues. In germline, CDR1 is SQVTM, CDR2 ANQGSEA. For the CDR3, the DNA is TGCAGCGTTCGGACAGGGCGCGGCAATCAGCCCCAGCATTTT. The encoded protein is CSVRTGRGNQPQHF.

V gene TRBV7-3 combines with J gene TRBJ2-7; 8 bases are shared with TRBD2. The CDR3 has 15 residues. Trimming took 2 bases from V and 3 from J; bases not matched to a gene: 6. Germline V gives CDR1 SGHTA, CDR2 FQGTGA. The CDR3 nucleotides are TGTGCCAGCAGCTTATTTGCCAGCGGGGGCTACGAGCAGTACTTC. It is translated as CASSLFASGGYEQYF.

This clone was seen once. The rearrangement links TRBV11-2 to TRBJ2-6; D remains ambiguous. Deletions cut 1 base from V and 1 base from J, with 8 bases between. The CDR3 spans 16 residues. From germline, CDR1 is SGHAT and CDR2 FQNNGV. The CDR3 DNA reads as TGTGCCAGCAGCTTAGCTGGAGCGTCTGGGGCCAACGTCCTGACTTTC. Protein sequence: CASSLAGASGANVLTF.

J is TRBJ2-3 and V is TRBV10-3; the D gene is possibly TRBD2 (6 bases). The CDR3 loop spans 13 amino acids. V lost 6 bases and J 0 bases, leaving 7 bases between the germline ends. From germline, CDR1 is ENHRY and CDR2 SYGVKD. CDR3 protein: CAISGGSTDTQYF. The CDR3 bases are TGTGCCATCAGCGGGGGAAGCACAGATACGCAGTATTTT.

The CDR3 sequence is CASSSRGTDDTF. CDR3 bases: TGTGCCAGCAGCTCAAGAGGGACAGACGACACCTTC. This chain joins TRBV7-9 and TRBJ1-2; 7 bases agree with TRBD1. J gave up 12 bases and V 4 bases, and 8 bases lay outside the gene matches. This CDR3 contains 12 residues. The germline V gene has CDR1 SEHNR and CDR2 FQNEAQ (reference sequence).

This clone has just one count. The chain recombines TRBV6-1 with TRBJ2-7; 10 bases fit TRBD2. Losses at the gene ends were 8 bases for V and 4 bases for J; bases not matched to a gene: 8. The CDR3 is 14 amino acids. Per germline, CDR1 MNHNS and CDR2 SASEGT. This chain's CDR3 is CASAASSGSYEQYF. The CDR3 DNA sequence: TGTGCCAGCGCGGCCTCTAGCGGGAGTTACGAGCAGTACTTC.

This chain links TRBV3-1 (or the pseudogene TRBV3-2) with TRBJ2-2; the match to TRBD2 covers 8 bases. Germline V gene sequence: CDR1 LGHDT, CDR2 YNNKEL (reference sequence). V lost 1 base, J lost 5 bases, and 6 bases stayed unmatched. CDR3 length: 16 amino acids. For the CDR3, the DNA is TGTGCCAGCAGCCAAGGTTTGCCTAGCGGGACCGGGGAGCTGTTTTTT. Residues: CASSQGLPSGTGELFF.

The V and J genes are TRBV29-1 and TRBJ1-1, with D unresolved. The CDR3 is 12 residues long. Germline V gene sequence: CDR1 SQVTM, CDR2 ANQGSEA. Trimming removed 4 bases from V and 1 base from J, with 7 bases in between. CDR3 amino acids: CSVAPGNTEAFF. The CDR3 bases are TGCAGCGTTGCACCGGGGAACACTGAAGCTTTCTTT.

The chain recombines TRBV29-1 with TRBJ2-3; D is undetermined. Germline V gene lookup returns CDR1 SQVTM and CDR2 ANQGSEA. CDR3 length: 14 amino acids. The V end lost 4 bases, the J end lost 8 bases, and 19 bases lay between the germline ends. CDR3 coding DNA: TGCAGCGTTGGGTCGGATGGCCCAAGAGGTACGCAGTATTTT. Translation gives CSVGSDGPRGTQYF.

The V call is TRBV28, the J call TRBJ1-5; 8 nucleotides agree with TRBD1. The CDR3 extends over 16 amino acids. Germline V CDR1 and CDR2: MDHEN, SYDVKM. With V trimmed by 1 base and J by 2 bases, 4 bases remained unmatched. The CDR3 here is CASSLLTGDGNQPQHF. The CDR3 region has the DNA TGTGCCAGCAGTTTATTGACAGGGGATGGCAATCAGCCCCAGCATTTT.

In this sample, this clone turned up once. DNA for the CDR3: TGTGCCAGCAGCGTATCCGGTACCCGGACACGACAATCCTACAATGAGCAGTTCTTC. It specifies CASSVSGTRTRQSYNEQFF. The chain is built from TRBV9 and TRBJ2-1; perhaps TRBD1 as D (5 bases). The V end was cut by 1 base, the J end by 1 base, with 21 bases between. The CDR3 is 19 amino acids. CDR1 is SGDLS and CDR2 is YYNGEE in the germline V gene.

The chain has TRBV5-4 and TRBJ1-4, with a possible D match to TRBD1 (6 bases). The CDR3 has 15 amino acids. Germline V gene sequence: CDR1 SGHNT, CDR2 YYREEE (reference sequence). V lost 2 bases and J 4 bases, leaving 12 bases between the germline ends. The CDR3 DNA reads TGTGCCAGCAGCTTCGGGCAGGGGATTAATGAAAAACTGTTTTTT. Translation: CASSFGQGINEKLFF.

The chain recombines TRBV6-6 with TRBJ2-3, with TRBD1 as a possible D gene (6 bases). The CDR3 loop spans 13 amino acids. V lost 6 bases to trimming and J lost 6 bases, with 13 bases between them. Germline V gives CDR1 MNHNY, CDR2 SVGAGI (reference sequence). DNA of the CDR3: TGTGCCAGCAGCCTCAGGGGTGGGGATACGCAGTATTTT. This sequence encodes CASSLRGGDTQYF.

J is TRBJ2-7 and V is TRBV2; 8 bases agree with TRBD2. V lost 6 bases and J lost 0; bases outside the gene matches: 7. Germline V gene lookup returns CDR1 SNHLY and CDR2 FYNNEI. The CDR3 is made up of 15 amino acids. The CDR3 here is CASRDRGGVSYEQYF. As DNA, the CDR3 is TGTGCCAGCAGGGACCGGGGGGGTGTCTCCTACGAGCAGTACTTC.

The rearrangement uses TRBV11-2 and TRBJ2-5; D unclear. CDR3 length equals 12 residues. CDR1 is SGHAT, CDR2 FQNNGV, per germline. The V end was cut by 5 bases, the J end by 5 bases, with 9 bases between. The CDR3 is CASSSAWETQYF. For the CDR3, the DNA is TGTGCCAGCAGCAGCGCCTGGGAGACCCAGTACTTC.

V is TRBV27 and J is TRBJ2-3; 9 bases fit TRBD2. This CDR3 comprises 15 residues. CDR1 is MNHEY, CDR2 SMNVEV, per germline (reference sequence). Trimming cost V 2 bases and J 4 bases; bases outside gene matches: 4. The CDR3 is CASSLGGRGADTQYF. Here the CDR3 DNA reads TGTGCCAGCAGTTTAGGCGGGAGGGGCGCAGATACGCAGTATTTT.